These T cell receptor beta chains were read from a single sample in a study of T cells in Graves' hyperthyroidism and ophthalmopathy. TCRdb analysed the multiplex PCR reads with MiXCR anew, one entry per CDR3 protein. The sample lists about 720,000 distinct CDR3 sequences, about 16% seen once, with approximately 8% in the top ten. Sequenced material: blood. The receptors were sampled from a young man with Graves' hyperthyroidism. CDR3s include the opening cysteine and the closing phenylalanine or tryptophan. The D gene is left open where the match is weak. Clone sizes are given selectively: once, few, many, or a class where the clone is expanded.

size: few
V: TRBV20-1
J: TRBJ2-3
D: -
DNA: TGCAGTGCTAGTAACCCCAGAAGGCATGCAGATACGCAGTATTTT
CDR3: CSASNPRRHADTQYF

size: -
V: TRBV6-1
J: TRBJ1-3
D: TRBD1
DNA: TGTGCCAGCAGTTCGGACAGGTTCTCTGGAAACACCATATATTTT
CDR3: CASSSDRFSGNTIYF

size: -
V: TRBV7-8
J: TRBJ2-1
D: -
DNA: TGTGCCAGCAGCCCGGGGAACCTCAATGAGCAGTTCTTC
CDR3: CASSPGNLNEQFF

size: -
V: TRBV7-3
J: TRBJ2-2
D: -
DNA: TGTGCCAGCAGCGCCTCGGGAGAGCTGTTTTTT
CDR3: CASSASGELFF

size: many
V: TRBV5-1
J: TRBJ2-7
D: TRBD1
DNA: TGCGCCAGCAGCTGGACAGGGGTCTCCTACGAGCAGTACTTC
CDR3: CASSWTGVSYEQYF

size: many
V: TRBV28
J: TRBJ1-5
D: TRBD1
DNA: TGTGCCAGCAGTTTTGGGTCAGGGGGCTGGAGCAATCAGCCCCAGCATTTT
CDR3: CASSFGSGGWSNQPQHF

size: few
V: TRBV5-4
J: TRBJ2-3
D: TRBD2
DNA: TGTGCCAGCAGCTTGCGGAGCGGGAGGCCCCACTGGGGCACAGATACGCAGTATTTT
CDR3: CASSLRSGRPHWGTDTQYF

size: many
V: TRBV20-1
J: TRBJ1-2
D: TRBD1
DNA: TGCAGTGCTAGAGTTGGACCGGGACAGAGAAGCTACACCTTC
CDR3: CSARVGPGQRSYTF

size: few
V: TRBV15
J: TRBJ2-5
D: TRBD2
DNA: TGTGCCACCAGCAGTCAGCGGGAGGATTTTAGAGAGACCCAGTACTTC
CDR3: CATSSQREDFRETQYF

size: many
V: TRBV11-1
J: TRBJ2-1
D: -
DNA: TGTGCCAGCAGCCATTCTCTGGGGGGCTCCTACAATGAGCAGTTCTTC
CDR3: CASSHSLGGSYNEQFF

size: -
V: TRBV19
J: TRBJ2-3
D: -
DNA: TGTGCCAGTAGGACGTGGGGGGCAGCGAGCACAGATACGCAGTATTTT
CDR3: CASRTWGAASTDTQYF

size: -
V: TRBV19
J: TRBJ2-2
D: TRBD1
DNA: TGTGCCAGTAGTATAGGAGGGACAGGGGTCGAGGAGCTGTTTTTT
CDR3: CASSIGGTGVEELFF

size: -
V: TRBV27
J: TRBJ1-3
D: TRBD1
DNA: TGTGCCAGCAGTTTATCCGGGACAGGGAAGAACACCATATATTTT
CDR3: CASSLSGTGKNTIYF

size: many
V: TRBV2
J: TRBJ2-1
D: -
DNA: TGTGCCAGCAGTGAAAGGGGGTTCAATGAGCAGTTCTTC
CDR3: CASSERGFNEQFF

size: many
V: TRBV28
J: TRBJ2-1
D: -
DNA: TGTGCCAGCAGTTCCTCCCGTGCCGGAGCCACCAATGAGCAGTTCTTC
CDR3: CASSSSRAGATNEQFF

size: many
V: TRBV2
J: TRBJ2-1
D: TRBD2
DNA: TGTGCCAGCAGGCCGGGACTAGCGGATCCTGACTCCTACAATGAGCAGTTCTTC
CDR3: CASRPGLADPDSYNEQFF

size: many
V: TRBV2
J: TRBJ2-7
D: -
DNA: TGTGCCAGCGGTAGACGGTCGAGCTCCTACGAGCAGTACTTC
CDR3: CASGRRSSSYEQYF

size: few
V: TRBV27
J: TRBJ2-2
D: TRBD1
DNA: TGTGCCAGCAACCCGACAGGGGGCAACACCGGGGAGCTGTTTTTT
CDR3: CASNPTGGNTGELFF

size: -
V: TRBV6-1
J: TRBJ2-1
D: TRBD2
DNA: TGTGCCAGCACCATGAGCGGGAGCGATGAGCAGTTCTTC
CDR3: CASTMSGSDEQFF

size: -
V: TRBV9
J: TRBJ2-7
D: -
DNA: TGTGCCAGCAGCGTAGGGCCGGGAGTTGGGTACGAGCAGTACTTC
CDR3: CASSVGPGVGYEQYF

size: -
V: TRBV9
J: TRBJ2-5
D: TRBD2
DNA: TGTGCCAGCAGCGCTAGCGGGAGTTGGACAACCCAAGAGACCCAGTACTTC
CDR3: CASSASGSWTTQETQYF

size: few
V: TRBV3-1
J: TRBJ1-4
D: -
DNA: TGTGCCAGCAGCCAAGGGGGGGGAACTAATGAAAAACTGTTTTTT
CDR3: CASSQGGGTNEKLFF

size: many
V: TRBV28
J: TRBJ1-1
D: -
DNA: TGTGCCAGCAGTATTGACGGCAGGGGTGCCACTGAAGCTTTCTTT
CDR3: CASSIDGRGATEAFF